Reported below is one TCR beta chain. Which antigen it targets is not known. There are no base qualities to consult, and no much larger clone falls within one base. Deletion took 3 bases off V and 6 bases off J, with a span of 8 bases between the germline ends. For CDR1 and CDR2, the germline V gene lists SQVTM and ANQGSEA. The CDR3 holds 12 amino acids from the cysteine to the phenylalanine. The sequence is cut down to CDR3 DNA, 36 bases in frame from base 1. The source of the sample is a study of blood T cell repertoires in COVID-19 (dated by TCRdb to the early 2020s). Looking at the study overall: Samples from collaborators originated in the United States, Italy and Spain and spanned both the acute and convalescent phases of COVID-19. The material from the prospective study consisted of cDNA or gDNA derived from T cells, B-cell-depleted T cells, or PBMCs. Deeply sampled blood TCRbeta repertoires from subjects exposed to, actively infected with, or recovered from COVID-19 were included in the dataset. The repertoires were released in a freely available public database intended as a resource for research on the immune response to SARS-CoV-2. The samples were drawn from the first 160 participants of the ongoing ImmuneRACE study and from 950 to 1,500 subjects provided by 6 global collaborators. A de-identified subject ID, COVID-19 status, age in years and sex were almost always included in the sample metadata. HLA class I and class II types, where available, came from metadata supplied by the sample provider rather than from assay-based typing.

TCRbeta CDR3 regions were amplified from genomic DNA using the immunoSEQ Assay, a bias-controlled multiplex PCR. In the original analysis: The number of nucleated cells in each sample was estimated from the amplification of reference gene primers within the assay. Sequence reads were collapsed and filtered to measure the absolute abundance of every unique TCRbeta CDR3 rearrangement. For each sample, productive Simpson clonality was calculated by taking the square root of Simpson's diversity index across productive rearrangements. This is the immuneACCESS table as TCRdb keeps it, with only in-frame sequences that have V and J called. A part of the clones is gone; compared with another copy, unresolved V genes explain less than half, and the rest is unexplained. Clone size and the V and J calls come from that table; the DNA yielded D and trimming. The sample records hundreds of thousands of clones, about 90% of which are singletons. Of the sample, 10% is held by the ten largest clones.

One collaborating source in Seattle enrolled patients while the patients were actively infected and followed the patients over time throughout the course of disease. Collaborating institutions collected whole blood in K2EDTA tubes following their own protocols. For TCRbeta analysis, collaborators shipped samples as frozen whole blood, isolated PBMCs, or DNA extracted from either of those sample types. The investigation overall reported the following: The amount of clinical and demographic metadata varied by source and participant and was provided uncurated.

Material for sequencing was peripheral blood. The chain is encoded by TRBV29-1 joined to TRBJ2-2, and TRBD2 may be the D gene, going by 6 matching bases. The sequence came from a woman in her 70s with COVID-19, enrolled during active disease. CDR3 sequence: CSVEEGPGELFF. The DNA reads TGCAGCGTTGAGGAGGGGCCCGGGGAGCTGTTTTTT.